A selection of T cell receptor beta chains follows, all from one sample in a study of cytomegalovirus exposure and HLA in healthy donors. TCRdb keeps only in-frame clones here, not all; method: immunoSEQ multiplex PCR. The repertoire holds about 120,000 clones, with approximately 17% as singletons. The specimen was PBMCs. The receptor source for this set is a female donor in good health and CMV-seropositive. The CDR3 runs from the conserved cysteine through the conserved F or W. A D gene is named only where the DNA matches it firmly. Only part of the rows carry a size: once, few, many, or a class if the clone is expanded.

cdr3_aa cdr3_nt j_call d_call v_call clone_size
CASSFFDGYTF TGTGCCAGCAGTTTTTTCGATGGCTACACCTTC TRBJ1-2 . TRBV28 .
CASSHVGQGNTEAFF TGCGCCAGCAGCCACGTGGGGCAGGGGAACACTGAAGCTTTCTTT TRBJ1-1 . TRBV4-3 few
CASSQSAGNSYEQYF TGTGCCAGCAGCCAATCGGCGGGAAACTCCTACGAGCAGTACTTC TRBJ2-7 . TRBV14 few
CASSEEGGQPQHF TGTGCCAGCAGTGAGGAGGGAGGTCAGCCCCAGCATTTT TRBJ1-5 . TRBV6-1 .
CASSFSSTFATNEKLFF TGCGCCAGCAGCTTTTCTTCTACTTTTGCAACTAATGAAAAACTGTTTTTT TRBJ1-4 . TRBV5-1 .
CACRQDSNNEQFF TGTGCCTGTCGGCAGGACTCGAACAATGAGCAGTTCTTC TRBJ2-1 . TRBV6-6 few
CASSPIPTSASPYEQYF TGTGCCAGCAGCCCCATACCAACTAGCGCCTCCCCCTACGAGCAGTACTTC TRBJ2-7 TRBD2 TRBV7-2 .
CASTRPGGNYGYTF TGTGCCAGCACCAGACCAGGGGGAAACTATGGCTACACCTTC TRBJ1-2 TRBD1 TRBV5-6 few
CASSQQTSTDTQYF TGCGCCAGCAGCCAACAAACTAGCACAGATACGCAGTATTTT TRBJ2-3 . TRBV4-1 few
CASKDRATDTQYF TGCGCCAGCAAAGACAGGGCCACAGATACGCAGTATTTT TRBJ2-3 TRBD1 TRBV23-1 .
CAISELDRANSNQPQHF TGTGCCATCAGTGAGCTGGACAGGGCAAATAGCAATCAGCCCCAGCATTTT TRBJ1-5 TRBD1 TRBV10-3 .
CATSRKDRDSNQPQHF TGTGCCACCAGCAGGAAGGACAGAGATAGCAATCAGCCCCAGCATTTT TRBJ1-5 . TRBV15 .
CASSRFGNPYGYTF TGTGCCAGCAGCCGTTTCGGGAATCCCTATGGCTACACCTTC TRBJ1-2 . TRBV7-9 .
CASRPGTANYGYTF TGTGCCAGCAGGCCCGGGACAGCTAACTATGGCTACACCTTC TRBJ1-2 TRBD1 TRBV6-5 few
CASSLARTRQETQYF TGTGCCAGCAGCTTGGCCCGGACTAGACAAGAGACCCAGTACTTC TRBJ2-5 TRBD2 TRBV5-4 .
CASSQVRAGGVNEQFF TGTGCCAGCAGCCAAGTGAGAGCGGGAGGCGTCAATGAGCAGTTCTTC TRBJ2-1 TRBD2 TRBV4-2 .
CASSARPTGVTEAFF TGTGCCAGCAGCGCACGGCCCACAGGGGTCACTGAAGCTTTCTTT TRBJ1-1 TRBD1 TRBV9 few
CASSLTTGSGYTF TGTGCCAGCAGTTTAACGACAGGGTCTGGCTACACCTTC TRBJ1-2 TRBD1 TRBV28 .
CASSLGQGAGEQYF TGTGCCAGCAGCCTAGGACAGGGGGCTGGTGAGCAGTACTTC TRBJ2-7 TRBD1 TRBV6-5 few
CASSLRSGGSLFNEQFF TGTGCCAGCAGCTTGAGAAGCGGGGGATCTCTATTCAATGAGCAGTTCTTC TRBJ2-1 TRBD2 TRBV5-4 .
CASGHGGRQETQYF TGCGCCAGCGGACACGGGGGGAGGCAAGAGACCCAGTACTTC TRBJ2-5 TRBD2 TRBV10-2 .
CASSDPSNTDTQYF TGTGCCAGCAGTGACCCTAGTAACACAGATACGCAGTATTTT TRBJ2-3 . TRBV6-1 .
CASSQFEDGYTF TGTGCCAGCAGCCAATTCGAGGATGGCTACACCTTC TRBJ1-2 . TRBV4-2 few
CASSFSGTSYEQYF TGTGCCAGCAGCTTTTCCGGGACTTCCTACGAGCAGTACTTC TRBJ2-7 . TRBV7-2 .
CASNWGVSSYEQYF TGTGCCAGTAACTGGGGGGTGAGCTCCTACGAGCAGTACTTC TRBJ2-7 . TRBV19 once
CASSLASHRNQPQHF TGTGCCAGCAGCTTAGCGTCGCACAGAAATCAGCCCCAGCATTTT TRBJ1-5 . TRBV7-2 .
CASSVLVGGYNEQFF TGTGCCAGCAGCGTATTAGTGGGAGGGTACAATGAGCAGTTCTTC TRBJ2-1 TRBD2 TRBV9 .
CASSINHSGGKETQYF TGTGCCAGTAGTATCAACCACTCGGGGGGGAAAGAGACCCAGTACTTC TRBJ2-5 TRBD2 TRBV19 few
CASSRKTYPQGGDYGYTF TGTGCCAGCAGCCGCAAAACATATCCACAGGGGGGAGACTATGGCTACACCTTC TRBJ1-2 TRBD1 TRBV4-2 .
CASIIFIVGTWTGELFF TGCGCCAGCATAATTTTTATCGTCGGGACTTGGACCGGGGAGCTGTTTTTT TRBJ2-2 . TRBV10-1 few
CASSLVGTRETQYF TGTGCCAGCAGCTTGGTTGGGACTCGAGAGACCCAGTACTTC TRBJ2-5 . TRBV5-5 .
CASSLGDREQATF TGTGCCAGCAGTTTAGGGGACAGGGAACAGGCCACCTTC TRBJ1-2 TRBD1 TRBV28 few
CASSLGDRWSSYEQYF TGCGCCAGCAGCTTGGGGGACAGGTGGAGCTCCTACGAGCAGTACTTC TRBJ2-7 TRBD1 TRBV5-1 .
CASRGGAYEQYF TGCGCCAGCAGAGGGGGGGCCTACGAGCAGTACTTC TRBJ2-7 . TRBV5-1 .
CASSDRSRTGGHGYTF TGTGCCAGCAGCGATAGGAGCCGGACAGGGGGACATGGCTACACCTTC TRBJ1-2 TRBD1 TRBV5-4 few
CASSPRVVTGELFF TGTGCCAGCAGCCCGAGGGTCGTTACCGGGGAGCTGTTTTTT TRBJ2-2 . TRBV7-2 few
CASSLAGGQGVWFEGYTF TGCGCCAGCAGCTTGGCCGGTGGACAGGGTGTGTGGTTTGAGGGCTACACCTTC TRBJ1-2 TRBD1 TRBV5-1 .
CASSLGGSNTGELFF TGTGCCAGCAGCTTAGGCGGATCGAACACCGGGGAGCTGTTTTTT TRBJ2-2 . TRBV11-2 .
CASSQIAGTLYEQYF TGTGCCAGCAGCCAGATAGCGGGGACCCTCTACGAGCAGTACTTC TRBJ2-7 TRBD2 TRBV6-1 few
CAIRKTDNQPQHF TGTGCCATCAGAAAAACAGACAATCAGCCCCAGCATTTT TRBJ1-5 . TRBV10-3 .
CASSLAFGTGREETQYF TGTGCCAGCAGCTTGGCGTTTGGGACAGGGAGGGAAGAGACCCAGTACTTC TRBJ2-5 TRBD1 TRBV5-8 .
CSVDYQGRQQFF TGCAGCGTTGATTACCAGGGGCGGCAGCAGTTCTTC TRBJ2-1 . TRBV29-1 few
CASSRGLAGGQTTQYF TGTGCCAGCAGCCGCGGACTAGCGGGGGGGCAGACGACCCAGTACTTC TRBJ2-5 TRBD2 TRBV7-2 .
CASSQTGTGGWETQYF TGTGCCAGCAGCCAAACCGGGACAGGGGGCTGGGAGACCCAGTACTTC TRBJ2-5 TRBD1 TRBV5-8 few
CASSIGSGRLVAGELFF TGTGCCAGTAGTATAGGGTCGGGTCGGTTGGTGGCCGGGGAGCTGTTTTTT TRBJ2-2 . TRBV19 .
CASSQPDRDMNTEAFF TGCGCCAGCAGTCAACCCGACAGGGACATGAACACTGAAGCTTTCTTT TRBJ1-1 TRBD1 TRBV23-1 few